A single sample gave rise to the 31 T cell receptor beta chains below, sequenced in a study of shared clonotypes between healthy human individuals. Profiled with immunoSEQ multiplex PCR; TCRdb holds only in-frame clones, not every one. The sample records about 2 million clones, about 95% being singletons. CD8 cells classed as naive were CD45RO-negative and positively selected for CCR7, excluding terminally differentiated effector memory CD45RA+ cells. The sequencing input was naive CD8+ T cells sorted from blood. All receptors come from a man younger than 30 in good health.

This chain joins TRBV7-9 and TRBJ1-1, with unresolved D. The CDR3 has 12 residues. Germline CDR1 and CDR2: SEHNR and FQNEAQ (reference sequence). Trimming left V 3 bases short and J 6 bases short, with 8 bases between. The CDR3 is CASSFGTAEAFF. CDR3 DNA: TGTGCCAGCAGCTTTGGTACAGCTGAAGCTTTCTTT.

The chain links TRBV6-6 to TRBJ2-2, with 8 bases lining up with TRBD1. The CDR3 consists of 15 residues. The V gene's germline CDR1 is MNHNY and CDR2 SVGAGI (reference sequence). Trimming at V came to 1 base and at J to 4 bases, leaving 2 bases not matched to a gene. The CDR3 protein is CASSYFGQGTGELFF. CDR3 in DNA: TGTGCCAGCAGTTACTTCGGACAGGGCACCGGGGAGCTGTTTTTT.

This rearrangement joins TRBV5-1 to TRBJ2-3; D remains unclear. V dropped 0 bases and J dropped 2 bases, with 10 bases sitting between them. This CDR3 is 15 amino acids long. Per germline, CDR1 SGHRS and CDR2 YFSETQ. CDR3 DNA sequence: TGCGCCAGCAGCTTGGGAGACACTCTCACAGATACGCAGTATTTT. It specifies CASSLGDTLTDTQYF.

The chain links TRBV5-5 to TRBJ2-1; TRBD2 aligns across 9 bases. The germline V gene encodes CDR1 SGHKS and CDR2 YYEKEE (reference sequence). The CDR3 loop spans 15 amino acids. Trimming took 1 base from V and 4 from J; bases not matched to a gene: 3. CDR3 amino acids: CASSLLTSGYNEQFF. CDR3 coding DNA: TGTGCCAGCAGCTTGTTAACTAGCGGGTACAATGAGCAGTTCTTC.

The chain links TRBV6-6 to TRBJ2-3; tentative D call: TRBD2 (5 bases). CDR3 length: 14 residues. V was shortened by 3 bases and J by 4 bases, with 11 bases between the two germline ends. Germline V gene data show CDR1 as MNHNY and CDR2 as SVGAGI (reference sequence). The CDR3 nucleotides are TGTGCCAGCAGTTATACTCTCGGGGCAGATACGCAGTATTTT. Residues: CASSYTLGADTQYF.

The chain joins TRBV4-1 to TRBJ2-7; D gene ambiguous. The CDR3 consists of 14 residues. The germline gives CDR1 MGHRA, CDR2 YSYEKL. Between the trimmed V and J ends, which lost 1 base and 0 bases, there was a span of 7 bases. The CDR3 here is CASSQGANSYEQYF. The CDR3 DNA reads as TGCGCCAGCAGCCAAGGTGCCAACTCCTACGAGCAGTACTTC.

The chain couples TRBV6-5 to TRBJ2-1; D may be TRBD1 (6 bases). CDR3 length equals 14 residues. Germline CDR1 and CDR2: MNHEY and SVGAGI. The ends were cut back, 7 bases at V and 4 bases at J, with 14 bases in the middle. CDR3 DNA sequence: TGTGCCAGCACTTGGGCGCAGGGGTACAATGAGCAGTTCTTC. This encodes CASTWAQGYNEQFF.

The chain links TRBV29-1 to TRBJ2-7; no reliable D call. V dropped 3 bases and J dropped 2 bases, with 11 bases sitting between them. Germline V gene data show CDR1 as SQVTM and CDR2 as ANQGSEA. This CDR3 has 13 residues. This chain's CDR3 is CSVETRTTYEQYF. The CDR3 nucleotides read TGCAGCGTTGAGACGAGAACCACCTACGAGCAGTACTTC.

The rearrangement links TRBV28 to TRBJ2-3, with 7 bases fitting TRBD2. Germline-derived CDR1 and CDR2 are MDHEN and SYDVKM. Trimming at V came to 10 bases and at J to 1 base, leaving 23 bases not matched to a gene. This CDR3 is 19 amino acids long. This chain's CDR3 is CATSGEGRGFSVGTDTQYF. CDR3 DNA: TGTGCCACCTCCGGGGAGGGACGGGGGTTCTCGGTTGGCACAGATACGCAGTATTTT.

This chain connects TRBV6-5 to TRBJ2-1; D remains unclear. The length of the CDR3 is 14 residues. Germline CDR1 and CDR2: MNHEY and SVGAGI. Trimming stripped 2 bases from V and 5 bases from J, with 10 bases between. The CDR3 DNA reads as TGTGCCAGCAGTTACAATGGTGCCAACAATGAGCAGTTCTTC. Its translation: CASSYNGANNEQFF.

The V call is TRBV11-3, the J call TRBJ1-1; maybe TRBD1 (5 bases). The ends were cut back, 4 bases at V and 10 bases at J, with 13 bases in the middle. Germline CDR1 and CDR2: SGHNT and YENEEA. The CDR3 has 12 residues. The CDR3 reads CASSSSGGRAFF. In DNA form, the CDR3 reads TGTGCCAGCAGCTCCTCCGGGGGTAGAGCTTTCTTT.

The chain uses TRBV5-6 and TRBJ2-7, with 9 nucleotides matching TRBD1. The germline CDR1 and CDR2 sequences are SGHDT and YYEEEE. The CDR3 is made up of 14 amino acids. The trim removed 7 bases at V and 1 base at J, leaving 6 bases unmatched. The CDR3 region is CASAFGTGSYEQYF. Here the CDR3 DNA reads TGTGCCAGCGCGTTCGGGACAGGGTCCTACGAGCAGTACTTC. The variable domain in full, completed from reference TRBV5-6 and TRBJ2-7, reads DAGVTQSPTHLIKTRGQQVTLRCSPKSGHDTVSWYQQALGQGPQFIFQYYEEEERQRGNFPDRFSGHQFPNYSSELNVNALLLGDSALYLCASAFGTGSYEQYFGPGTRLTVT.

The chain has TRBV13 and TRBJ2-5; TRBD1 aligns across 8 bases. The ends lost 3 bases at V and 1 base at J; junction bases unmatched: 4. CDR3 length: 15 residues. Germline CDR1 reads PRHDT; CDR2 reads FYEKMQ (reference sequence). CDR3 loop: CASSFRGQGQETQYF. CDR3 nucleotide sequence: TGTGCCAGCAGCTTCCGCGGACAGGGCCAAGAGACCCAGTACTTC.

In nucleotides, the CDR3 is TGCGCCAGCAGCTTTTTCGGGGGGAGCTACAATGAGCAGTTCTTC. Its translation is CASSFFGGSYNEQFF. V usage is TRBV5-1 and J usage is TRBJ2-1; TRBD2 agrees at 7 bases. CDR3 size: 15 residues. Germline CDR1 and CDR2: SGHRS and YFSETQ. Losses at the gene ends were 2 bases for V and 3 bases for J; bases not matched to a gene: 5.

V usage is TRBV4-1 and J usage is TRBJ2-1; 12 positions agree with TRBD2. V lost 5 bases to trimming and J lost 6 bases; unmatched junction nucleotides: 11. Per germline, CDR1 MGHRA and CDR2 YSYEKL. The CDR3 is 17 residues long. CDR3 amino acids: CASSTRLAGELPNEQFF. The CDR3 DNA reads as TGCGCCAGCAGCACCCGACTAGCGGGAGAACTCCCCAATGAGCAGTTCTTC.

This clone was recorded only once. V and J are TRBV30 and TRBJ1-5; 7 bases agree with TRBD1. Trimming at V came to 2 bases and at J to 4 bases, leaving 5 bases not matched to a gene. Germline V gene sequence: CDR1 GTSNPN, CDR2 SVGIG (reference sequence). CDR3 size: 14 residues. The CDR3 DNA is TGTGCCTGGAGTTGGACAGGCTCAAATCAGCCCCAGCATTTT. It specifies CAWSWTGSNQPQHF.

The CDR3 coding sequence is TGTGCCAGCAGTTTATCGGCGGGGTTACAGCCCCAGCATTTT. Its protein is CASSLSAGLQPQHF. The V and J genes are TRBV27 and TRBJ1-5; D uncertain. The CDR3 has 14 amino acids. Trimming took off 0 bases at V and 7 bases at J, with 10 bases between the two ends. Looked up from germline, CDR1 is MNHEY and CDR2 is SMNVEV (reference sequence).

The sample holds one count of this clone. The chain uses TRBV11-3 and TRBJ2-7; D remains unclear. The CDR3 consists of 13 residues. Germline assignment: CDR1 SGHNT and CDR2 YENEEA. Trimming removed 5 bases at V and 0 bases at J, with 8 bases between. Here the CDR3 DNA reads TGTGCCAGCAGCCCCCCGAGCTCCTACGAGCAGTACTTC. Its translation is CASSPPSSYEQYF.

V is TRBV9 and J is TRBJ1-2; D perhaps matches TRBD1 (6 bases). V lost 0 bases and J lost 0, with 15 bases in between. CDR3 length: 17 residues. The germline V gene has CDR1 SGDLS and CDR2 YYNGEE. The CDR3 is CASSVDSGTGSNYGYTF. The CDR3 DNA is TGTGCCAGCAGCGTAGATAGCGGAACAGGGTCTAACTATGGCTACACCTTC.

This clone was observed a handful of times. The same CDR3 also results from other DNA sequences found in this sample. CDR3 sequence (DNA): TGTGCCAGCAGTTACTTAAACACCGGGGAGCTGTTTTTT. Residues: CASSYLNTGELFF. The V and J genes are TRBV6-5 and TRBJ2-2, with no clear D. In germline, CDR1 is MNHEY, CDR2 SVGAGI. V lost 1 base, J lost 2 bases, and 2 bases lay in between. The CDR3 sequence is 13 residues long.

The chain carries TRBV18 and TRBJ2-7; D gene uncertain. Per the germline V gene, CDR1 is KGHSH and CDR2 is LQKENI. V gave up 3 bases and J gave up 2 bases, with 11 bases separating them. CDR3 length: 14 amino acids. CDR3 bases: TGTGCCAGCTCACCCGCGACGGTGACCTACGAGCAGTACTTC. Its protein product is CASSPATVTYEQYF.

The V call is TRBV7-9, the J call TRBJ2-6, with a tentative D call TRBD1 (5 bases). The CDR3 is 17 residues long. V was pared by 4 bases and J by 0 bases, with 13 bases between. In germline, CDR1 is SEHNR, CDR2 FQNEAQ (reference sequence). In nucleotides, the CDR3 is TGTGCCAGCAGCTCCTCTGGGGCGAACTCTGGGGCCAACGTCCTGACTTTC. Its translation: CASSSSGANSGANVLTF.

The chain uses TRBV27 and TRBJ1-5; TRBD1 is a possible D gene (5 bases). V lost 6 bases and J lost 7, with 16 bases in between. This CDR3 contains 14 residues. CDR1 is MNHEY and CDR2 is SMNVEV in the germline V gene (reference sequence). As DNA, the CDR3 is TGTGCCAGCAGGGAAGGGGTGGTCGGGCAGCCCCAGCATTTT. Translation: CASREGVVGQPQHF.

The gene calls are TRBV27 and TRBJ2-7; maybe TRBD1 (5 bases). The CDR3 contains 16 residues. Germline CDR1 reads MNHEY; CDR2 reads SMNVEV (reference sequence). Trimming pared 5 bases from V and 4 bases from J, leaving 21 bases between. The CDR3 nucleotides read TGTGCCAGCAGTCCCGCGTGGGGCGAACAACTTTACGAGCAGTACTTC. This encodes CASSPAWGEQLYEQYF.

The J gene is TRBJ2-2, the V gene TRBV6-1; no definite D call. CDR1 and CDR2 (germline): MNHNS, SASEGT. V was pared by 1 base and J by 10 bases, with 7 bases between. The CDR3 loop spans 12 amino acids. This CDR3 is CASSEGGAELFF. In nucleotides, the CDR3 is TGTGCCAGCAGTGAAGGAGGCGCGGAGCTGTTTTTT.

This clone was observed once. V is TRBV5-4 and J is TRBJ1-1; 9 nucleotides line up with TRBD1. The J segment lost 0 bases and the V segment lost 4 bases, leaving 7 bases of the junction unmatched. Per germline, CDR1 SGHNT and CDR2 YYREEE (reference sequence). This CDR3 is built from 16 residues. The CDR3 spells CASSVGQGPMNTEAFF. Here the CDR3 DNA reads TGTGCCAGCAGCGTGGGACAGGGACCAATGAACACTGAAGCTTTCTTT.

Regarding this clone: The sample contains more than one DNA sequence encoding this CDR3. J is TRBJ2-7 and V is TRBV29-1, with 9 bases identical to TRBD1. Germline CDR1 is SQVTM and CDR2 is ANQGSEA. V lost 0 bases, J lost 1 base, and 1 base stayed unmatched. The CDR3 runs 14 residues. The CDR3 here is CSVEDGTGSYEQYF. The DNA of the CDR3 is TGCAGCGTTGAAGACGGGACAGGGTCCTACGAGCAGTACTTC.

Concerning this clone itself: Additional DNA sequences in this sample encode the identical CDR3. This sequence joins TRBV19 and TRBJ1-5, with D unresolved. This CDR3 is built from 15 residues. Trimming took 3 bases from V and 0 from J, leaving 9 bases between them. The germline gives CDR1 LNHDA, CDR2 SQIVND (reference sequence). For the CDR3, the DNA is TGTGCCAGTAGTATTTCGGAATATAGCAATCAGCCCCAGCATTTT. The encoded protein is CASSISEYSNQPQHF.

The rearrangement links TRBV7-2 to TRBJ1-5, with 8 bases lining up with TRBD1. CDR1 SGHTA and CDR2 FQGNSA come from the germline V gene. The CDR3 sequence is 19 residues long. V shed 6 bases and J 0 bases; nucleotides not matched to a gene: 16. The CDR3 spells CASSSFRWQGAPSNQPQHF. The CDR3 DNA reads TGTGCCAGCAGTTCTTTTCGGTGGCAGGGGGCACCTAGCAATCAGCCCCAGCATTTT.

The chain carries TRBV4-3 and TRBJ2-1, with D perhaps assigned TRBD1 or TRBD2 (6 bases each). V lost 0 bases to trimming and J lost 3 bases, with 21 bases between them. CDR1 and CDR2 (germline): LGHNA, YSLEER. CDR3 length: 19 residues. The CDR3 here is CASSQDPWGPGLNYNEQFF. CDR3 DNA: TGCGCCAGCAGCCAAGATCCGTGGGGGCCGGGACTGAACTACAATGAGCAGTTCTTC.

The V gene is TRBV6-6, the J gene TRBJ1-1; TRBD1 aligns across 10 bases. Germline trimming cut 4 bases from V and 3 bases from J; bases unmatched to any gene: 8. Germline CDR1 reads MNHNY; CDR2 reads SVGAGI (reference sequence). CDR3 size: 16 residues. CDR3 sequence: CASSLPGQGKDTEAFF. For the CDR3, the DNA is TGTGCCAGCAGTTTACCGGGACAGGGGAAGGACACTGAAGCTTTCTTT.